The T cell receptor beta chain described here comes from a study of radiotherapy plus CTLA-4 blockade in lung cancer. Study background: Disease control reached over 30%, with objective responses in around 19%. Study results and limitations: The best prediction of response reportedly came from early blood T cell clone dynamics, with interferon-beta. Some TCR clones had been derived from tumors. These clones expanded in peripheral blood after radiotherapy plus ipilimumab.

There are 15 residues in the CDR3. V was clipped by 3 bases and J by 0 bases, with 8 bases between them. CDR1 and CDR2 from the germline V gene are MGHRA and YSYEKL. Data came from immunoSEQ multiplex PCR; TCRdb stores just in-frame clones and leaves some out. The sample has some 66,000 clones, roughly four fifths seen once. Receiving focal radiation plus CTLA-4 blockade with ipilimumab were patients who had chemo-refractory metastatic non-small-cell lung cancer. With regard to this clone: What it recognizes is unknown.

The rearrangement uses TRBV4-1 and TRBJ2-2, with a possible D match to TRBD1 (5 bases). Specimen: peripheral blood, collected from a patient treated with radiotherapy plus ipilimumab. The sequence was collected from a human donor with non-small cell lung cancer who had a partial response to radiotherapy plus ipilimumab. The CDR3 nucleotides read TGCGCCAGCAGCCAGGCAGGGACGAACACCGGGGAGCTGTTTTTT. Its protein is CASSQAGTNTGELFF.